What follows are 21 T cell receptor beta chains derived from one specimen sequenced in a study of cytomegalovirus exposure and HLA in healthy donors. Primers for the PCR totalled 60 Vbeta and 13 Jbeta. Some clones are missing from TCRdb's copy, which holds only in-frame ones; the method was immunoSEQ multiplex PCR. The sample yields 45,000 or so clones, of which the top ten take up approximately 8.8%. Material for sequencing was PBMCs. The receptors derive from a male donor in good health and CMV-seronegative.

The chain combines TRBV11-2 with TRBJ1-2, with D maybe TRBD1 (6 bases). V lost 4 bases to trimming and J lost 3 bases, with 6 bases between them. The germline gives CDR1 SGHAT, CDR2 FQNNGV. The length of the CDR3 is 12 residues. CDR3 coding DNA: TGTGCCAGCAGCTCAGGGGACTATGGCTACACCTTC. Protein product: CASSSGDYGYTF.

This rearrangement joins TRBV7-9 to TRBJ2-7, with a weak D call TRBD1 (7 bases). V was cut by 1 base and J by 4 bases, with 11 bases left in between. In germline, CDR1 is SEHNR, CDR2 FQNEAQ (reference sequence). The CDR3 totals 14 residues. CDR3 coding DNA: TGTGCCAGCAGCTTAGGGCAGGGGGGATACGAGCAGTACTTC. It encodes CASSLGQGGYEQYF.

The J gene is TRBJ1-2, the V gene TRBV5-4, with 7 bases aligning to TRBD1. CDR1 and CDR2 (germline): SGHNT, YYREEE (reference sequence). Trimming removed 4 bases from V and 6 bases from J; junction bases left unmatched: 15. There are 16 residues in the CDR3. The CDR3 DNA reads as TGTGCCAGCAGCCGGCCCCTTACAGGGGTTGGGCATGGCTACACCTTC. It is translated as CASSRPLTGVGHGYTF.

V gene TRBV5-1 combines with J gene TRBJ1-5; 11 bases map to TRBD1. J gave up 7 bases and V 3 bases, and 0 bases lay outside the gene matches. The CDR3 runs to 13 residues. CDR1 is SGHRS, CDR2 YFSETQ, per germline. The CDR3 DNA is TGCGCCAGCAGCTGGACAGGGGGCCAGCCCCAGCATTTT. This sequence encodes CASSWTGGQPQHF.

Here the CDR3 reads CASSSLSGLSYNEQFF. DNA of the CDR3: TGTGCCAGCAGCTCACTAAGCGGGCTATCCTACAATGAGCAGTTCTTC. The chain is built from TRBV7-2 and TRBJ2-1; tentative D call: TRBD2 (6 bases). Germline CDR1 reads SGHTA; CDR2 reads FQGNSA. The CDR3 runs 16 residues. V lost 4 bases to trimming and J lost 1 base, with 14 bases between them.

The chain links TRBV19 to TRBJ2-1; D might be TRBD2 (5 bases). Trimming removed 7 bases from V and 3 bases from J, with 13 bases in between. Per germline, CDR1 LNHDA and CDR2 SQIVND (reference sequence). The CDR3 has 14 residues. This chain's CDR3 is CASTDFRRYNEQFF. The CDR3 bases are TGTGCCAGTACGGACTTCAGACGCTACAATGAGCAGTTCTTC.

This chain joins TRBV6-5 and TRBJ2-1, with D perhaps matching TRBD2 (6 bases). Trimming pared 6 bases from V and 7 bases from J, leaving 19 bases between. The CDR3 consists of 15 residues. Germline-derived CDR1 and CDR2 are MNHEY and SVGAGI. CDR3 sequence (DNA): TGTGCCAGCAGCGTTACACTTACTAGCACTAATGAGCAGTTCTTC. Protein product: CASSVTLTSTNEQFF.

This CDR3 reads CASSLALAGETQYF. The DNA of the CDR3 is TGTGCCAGCAGCTTAGCACTAGCAGGAGAGACCCAGTACTTC. The chain couples TRBV7-2 to TRBJ2-5; a possible D gene is TRBD2 (6 bases). The CDR3 is 14 residues long. Trimming stripped 0 bases from V and 4 bases from J, with 9 bases between. Germline values: CDR1 SGHTA, CDR2 FQGNSA.

The chain combines TRBV4-2 with TRBJ1-2, with D tentatively TRBD1 (6 bases). Germline V gene lookup returns CDR1 LGHNA and CDR2 YNFKEQ. V lost 0 bases and J lost 1, with 21 bases in between. CDR3 length: 19 amino acids. CDR3 in DNA: TGTGCCAGCAGCCAAGATATTGCCCGGGGGGCAGCATTTAACTATGGCTACACCTTC. It encodes CASSQDIARGAAFNYGYTF.

V usage is TRBV10-3 and J usage is TRBJ2-4; TRBD2 matches 11 bases. Germline CDR1 ENHRY, CDR2 SYGVKD. V was clipped by 2 bases and J by 1 base; unmatched bases: 4. The CDR3 extends over 17 amino acids. CDR3 DNA sequence: TGTGCCATCAGTGAGAATTTAGCGGGAGGGGCCAAAAACATTCAGTACTTC. This sequence encodes CAISENLAGGAKNIQYF.

The chain links TRBV5-1 to TRBJ1-5; 7 bases line up with TRBD1. The junction had 5 bases not matched to a gene; V was cut back by 0 bases and J by 5 bases. The CDR3 loop spans 15 amino acids. Germline values: CDR1 SGHRS, CDR2 YFSETQ. The CDR3 bases are TGCGCCAGCAGCTTGGAACCGGGACAGTATCAGCCCCAGCATTTT. This sequence encodes CASSLEPGQYQPQHF.

The chain combines TRBV19 with TRBJ1-5; tentatively, D is TRBD1 (5 bases). CDR1 and CDR2 (germline): LNHDA, SQIVND (reference sequence). The CDR3 is made up of 14 amino acids. Trimming removed 5 bases at V and 4 bases at J, with 12 bases between. The CDR3 DNA follows: TGTGCCAGTAGTCCAGTTGCAGGGAATCAGCCCCAGCATTTT. It translates to CASSPVAGNQPQHF.

The CDR3 DNA follows: TGCGCCAGCAGCCCAGGAAACAGCATGAACACTGAAGCTTTCTTT. It encodes CASSPGNSMNTEAFF. This chain connects TRBV4-3 to TRBJ1-1; D remains unclear. CDR1 is LGHNA and CDR2 is YSLEER in the germline V gene. The CDR3 is 15 residues long. Between the trimmed V and J ends, which lost 4 bases and 0 bases, there was a span of 12 bases.

V gene TRBV5-1 combines with J gene TRBJ2-7; a possible D gene is TRBD1 (5 bases). Germline V gene lookup returns CDR1 SGHRS and CDR2 YFSETQ. CDR3 size: 15 residues. Trimming cost V 1 base and J 0 bases, with 11 bases left between them. In DNA form, the CDR3 reads TGCGCCAGCAGCTTGTTACAGGTCAGCTCCTACGAGCAGTACTTC. As protein: CASSLLQVSSYEQYF.

The chain uses TRBV19 and TRBJ2-6; 11 bases are a match to TRBD2. CDR3 length equals 18 residues. The V and J ends lost 9 bases and 0 bases, in that order; junction bases with no gene match: 10. Looked up from germline, CDR1 is LNHDA and CDR2 is SQIVND (reference sequence). The CDR3 DNA follows: TGTGCCAGCCGTACGGTAGCGGGAGGGCCCTCTGGGGCCAACGTCCTGACTTTC. This codes for CASRTVAGGPSGANVLTF.

The chain links TRBV6-1 to TRBJ1-1; D call uncertain. The CDR3 covers 14 residues. Trimming removed 5 bases from V and 0 bases from J, with 10 bases in between. Germline loops: CDR1 MNHNS, CDR2 SASEGT. The CDR3 spells CASSPGGLNTEAFF. The CDR3, as DNA: TGTGCCAGCAGTCCCGGCGGGTTGAACACTGAAGCTTTCTTT.

V usage is TRBV6-6 and J usage is TRBJ2-2; D perhaps matches TRBD2 (5 bases). V lost 6 bases to trimming and J lost 8 bases, with 16 bases between them. The CDR3 has 14 residues. Germline V gene data show CDR1 as MNHNY and CDR2 as SVGAGI (reference sequence). The CDR3 DNA reads TGTGCCAGCAGGCCCTTCGGGGATGCAGGGGAGCTGTTTTTT. It encodes CASRPFGDAGELFF.

This chain joins TRBV28 and TRBJ2-2, with TRBD1 identical over 10 bases. This CDR3 comprises 14 residues. Germline loops: CDR1 MDHEN, CDR2 SYDVKM. Trimming removed 8 bases from V and 4 bases from J; junction bases left unmatched: 4. The DNA of the CDR3 is TGTGCCAGCGGGGGGACAGGGGTCACCGGGGAGCTGTTTTTT. It codes for CASGGTGVTGELFF. Full variable domain (outside the CDR3, taken from reference TRBV28 and TRBJ2-2): DVKVTQSSRYLVKRTGEKVFLECVQDMDHENMFWYRQDPGLGLRLIYFSYDVKMKEKGDIPEGYSVSREKKERFSLILESASTNQTSMYLCASGGTGVTGELFFGEGSRLTVL.

The chain recombines TRBV29-1 with TRBJ2-5, with 8 bases aligning to TRBD1. The CDR3 has 14 amino acids. Germline V gene lookup returns CDR1 SQVTM and CDR2 ANQGSEA. Trimming at V came to 6 bases and at J to 0 bases, leaving 6 bases not matched to a gene. Written as DNA, the CDR3 is TGCAGCGTAGGACAGGGAGCGGACCAAGAGACCCAGTACTTC. This gives the protein CSVGQGADQETQYF.

This chain uses TRBV29-1 with TRBJ2-1; 10 bases line up with TRBD2. The V and J ends lost 3 bases and 1 base, in that order; junction bases with no gene match: 9. The length of the CDR3 is 17 residues. Germline values: CDR1 SQVTM, CDR2 ANQGSEA. Here the CDR3 reads CSVDRGGAGGSYNEQFF. The CDR3 DNA sequence: TGCAGCGTTGATCGGGGTGGAGCGGGAGGGTCCTACAATGAGCAGTTCTTC.

The rearrangement links TRBV28 to TRBJ2-4, with 9 bases identical to TRBD1. The germline V gene encodes CDR1 MDHEN and CDR2 SYDVKM. Trimming removed 3 bases from V and 2 bases from J; junction bases left unmatched: 11. The CDR3 spans 18 residues. The CDR3 coding sequence is TGTGCCAGCAGTTTTGGGGGGGTGGGGACAGGGCCCAAAAACATTCAGTACTTC. The encoded protein is CASSFGGVGTGPKNIQYF. Variable domain in full (rest from reference TRBV28 and TRBJ2-4): DVKVTQSSRYLVKRTGEKVFLECVQDMDHENMFWYRQDPGLGLRLIYFSYDVKMKEKGDIPEGYSVSREKKERFSLILESASTNQTSMYLCASSFGGVGTGPKNIQYFGAGTRLSVL.